The T cell receptor (beta chain) described here comes from a study of blood T cell repertoires in COVID-19. At the level of the study: Some COVID-19 samples were acute and others convalescent; all came from the United States, Italy and Spain. In each case, the material was cDNA or gDNA derived from T cells, B-cell-depleted T cells, or PBMCs.

The table came from immunoSEQ multiplex PCR; TCRdb's copy has only in-frame clones and leaves some out. Here the sample spans about 130,000 clones, approximately 77% being singletons. Specimen: peripheral blood. This TCR came from a man at least 80 years old with acute or convalescent COVID-19.

The CDR3 is CASSVGGSMETQYF. The DNA for the CDR3 is TGTGCCAGCAGCGTAGGAGGGTCGATGGAGACCCAGTACTTC. The chain has TRBV9 and TRBJ2-5; weak D call: TRBD2 (5 bases). V shed 0 bases and J shed 5 bases, with 11 bases lying between them. The CDR3 spans 14 residues. CDR1 SGDLS and CDR2 YYNGEE come from the germline V gene.